A selection of T cell receptor beta chains follows, all from one sample in a study of blood T cell repertoires in COVID-19. TCRdb keeps only in-frame clones here, not all; method: immunoSEQ multiplex PCR. Here the sample spans 200,000 to 250,000 clones, roughly four fifths being singletons. The sequenced sample was peripheral blood. All receptors derive from a woman in her thirties or forties with acute or convalescent COVID-19. Both conserved end residues are part of each CDR3. D genes are given only for firm matches. The size of a clone is reported for some rows only, either as once, few or many, or as a class for expanded clones.

v_gene	d_gene	j_gene	abundance	CDR3nt	CDR3aa
TRBV6-2/TRBV6-3	NA	TRBJ2-1	few	TGTGCCAGCAGTAATACACTAGGGTCTGACAATGAGCAGTTCTTC	CASSNTLGSDNEQFF
TRBV24-1	TRBD2	TRBJ2-2	NA	TGTGCCACGTCGACTAGCGGCTTGGACACCGGGGAGCTGTTTTTT	CATSTSGLDTGELFF
TRBV5-1	NA	TRBJ1-1	NA	TGCGCCAGCAGCTTGGCCGGGGGTCGTACTGAAGCTTTCTTT	CASSLAGGRTEAFF
TRBV7-2	TRBD2	TRBJ2-7	once	TGTGCCAGCAGCAATACGGGATCGGGGGGATACGAGCAGTACTTC	CASSNTGSGGYEQYF
TRBV29-1	TRBD2	TRBJ2-7	NA	TGCAGCGTCCTACAAGGAGGGTTGAGGGGAGGGCCTACCTACGAGCAGTACTTC	CSVLQGGLRGGPTYEQYF
TRBV6-5	TRBD1	TRBJ2-1	NA	TGTGCCAGCAGTCCAGACAGGGGATGGGACAATGAGCAGTTCTTC	CASSPDRGWDNEQFF
TRBV11-2	NA	TRBJ2-7	NA	TGTGCCAGCAGCTTGCGGCAGGGGCGGGGGACTGCTAACGAGCAGTACTTC	CASSLRQGRGTANEQYF
TRBV27	NA	TRBJ2-3	NA	TGTGCCAGCAGTACACCACAGGGAGATACGCAGTATTTT	CASSTPQGDTQYF
TRBV2	TRBD1	TRBJ2-7	NA	TGTGCCAGCAGTGACAGGGGGAACTACGAGCAGTACTTC	CASSDRGNYEQYF
TRBV10-3	TRBD1	TRBJ1-5	few	TGTGCCATCAGCGAACCGGGACAGGGGGATCAGCCCCAGCATTTT	CAISEPGQGDQPQHF
TRBV6-5	TRBD1	TRBJ1-1	NA	TGTGCCAGCAGTTACTCGTTCGGACAGGGAGGGGCGACGGCTTTCTTT	CASSYSFGQGGATAFF
TRBV5-8	NA	TRBJ1-2	NA	TGTGCCAGCAGCTTACGAGATAACTATGGCTACACCTTC	CASSLRDNYGYTF
TRBV6-5	TRBD1	TRBJ2-1	few	TGTGCCAGCAGTAAAAGACAGGGGGGTACCAATGAGCAGTTCTTC	CASSKRQGGTNEQFF
TRBV19	TRBD1	TRBJ1-5	few	TGTGCCAGTAGTATCGGGGACAGTTCCCTCAGGCTGGGTCAGCCCCAGCATTTT	CASSIGDSSLRLGQPQHF
TRBV12-1	NA	TRBJ1-2	NA	TGTGCCAGCAGCTTTTTGTTGGGGGGGAAGGGCTACACCTTC	CASSFLLGGKGYTF
TRBV11-2	NA	TRBJ2-3	NA	TGTGCCAGCAGCACCAGAGGCACAATAGTTAGCACAGATACGCAGTATTTT	CASSTRGTIVSTDTQYF
TRBV9	TRBD1	TRBJ2-7	NA	TGTGCCAGCAGCTCATATGGCCGGACAGGGGGCTTGGGCTCCTACGAGCAGTACTTC	CASSSYGRTGGLGSYEQYF
TRBV29-1	NA	TRBJ2-7	NA	TGCAGCGTTGAATCGGAGTCGAGTTCCTACGAGCAGTACTTC	CSVESESSSYEQYF
TRBV9	TRBD1	TRBJ1-2	NA	TGTGCCAGCAGCGTAGCGAGGGGACAGGGCGGTGGCTACACCTTC	CASSVARGQGGGYTF
TRBV5-3	NA	TRBJ2-7	NA	TGTGCCAGAAGCTTGGAGCGCGGCTACGAGCAGTACTTC	CARSLERGYEQYF
TRBV5-4	TRBD2	TRBJ2-5	once	TGTGCCAGCAGCTTGGGAATCGGGAGGGAGACCCAGTACTTC	CASSLGIGRETQYF
TRBV7-6	TRBD1	TRBJ1-1	NA	TGTGCCAGCAGCCCCCGGACAGGGAGAACTGAAGCTTTCTTT	CASSPRTGRTEAFF
TRBV14	TRBD1	TRBJ2-7	NA	TGTGCCAGCAGCCCCCTAGGGACAGGGGGCTTCGAGCAGTACTTC	CASSPLGTGGFEQYF
TRBV4-2	NA	TRBJ2-3	few	TGTGCCAGCAGCCAAGTTCAGACCGGGGGAGCCACAGATACGCAGTATTTT	CASSQVQTGGATDTQYF
TRBV20-1	TRBD1	TRBJ1-1	few	TGCAGTGCACAGGGGAATACTGAAGCTTTCTTT	CSAQGNTEAFF
TRBV27	TRBD1	TRBJ2-7	NA	TGTGCCAGCAGTTTGAGACAGGGGGCCCTCCTCTCCTACGAGCAGTACTTC	CASSLRQGALLSYEQYF
TRBV6-2/TRBV6-3	NA	TRBJ2-1	NA	TGTGCCAGCAGTTACGGGCTAGCGCTAAATGAGCAGTTCTTC	CASSYGLALNEQFF
TRBV6-5	NA	TRBJ2-1	NA	TGTGCCAGCAGAAGACTAGATGAGCAGTTCTTC	CASRRLDEQFF
TRBV4-1	NA	TRBJ1-1	NA	TGCGCCAGCAGCCAAGATCGGTTTGTCGGCACTGAAGCTTTCTTT	CASSQDRFVGTEAFF
TRBV9	TRBD1	TRBJ1-2	once	TGTGCCAGCAGCGTAGGGACAGGGGGAGTTGACTATGGCTACACCTTC	CASSVGTGGVDYGYTF
TRBV4-1	TRBD1	TRBJ1-3	NA	TGCGCCAGCAGCCAAACACAGGGGTCTGGAAACACCATATATTTT	CASSQTQGSGNTIYF
TRBV20-1	NA	TRBJ2-5	NA	TGCAGTGCTAGTTGGAGTCAAGAGACCCAGTACTTC	CSASWSQETQYF
TRBV27	NA	TRBJ1-5	NA	TGTGCCGCAAGTGACCCCCGACAAGGCAATCAGCCCCAGCATTTT	CAASDPRQGNQPQHF
TRBV27	TRBD1	TRBJ2-7	NA	TGTGCCAGCAGTACCTGGGACAGCGCCTACGAGCAGTACTTC	CASSTWDSAYEQYF
TRBV6-5	NA	TRBJ1-1	NA	TGTGCCAGCAGTCCGGAGGGGCGGTATACTGAAGCTTTCTTT	CASSPEGRYTEAFF
TRBV12-3/TRBV12-4	NA	TRBJ1-3	NA	TGTGCCAGCAGTTTGTTGGGCCCCCGGCCCATATATTTT	CASSLLGPRPIYF
TRBV3-1/TRBV3-2	TRBD2	TRBJ2-1	NA	TGTGCCAGCAGCCAAGATATACTAGCGAGCTCCTACAATGAGCAGTTCTTC	CASSQDILASSYNEQFF
TRBV30	NA	TRBJ1-1	NA	TGTGCCTGGATGGGACAAGCGAACACTGAAGCTTTCTTT	CAWMGQANTEAFF
TRBV6-4	NA	TRBJ1-2	NA	TGTGCCAGCAGAACAGGTCCTAACTATGGCTACACCTTC	CASRTGPNYGYTF
TRBV7-9	TRBD2	TRBJ2-7	NA	TGTGCCAGCAGCTTAGCGACACTAGCGGGAGGCCACGAGCAGTACTTC	CASSLATLAGGHEQYF